The 16 T cell receptor beta chains in this list originate from one sample, sequenced in a study of cytomegalovirus exposure and HLA in healthy donors. PCR used 60 Vbeta primers and 13 Jbeta primers. TCRdb keeps only in-frame clones here, not all; method: immunoSEQ multiplex PCR. The top ten hold approximately 2.3% of the sample, which has over 150,000 clones, 79% seen once. What was sequenced was PBMCs. These TCRs come from a middle-aged man in good health and CMV-seronegative.

This chain links TRBV29-1 with TRBJ1-1; possible D gene TRBD1, 5 bases. Looked up from germline, CDR1 is SQVTM and CDR2 is ANQGSEA. The CDR3 loop spans 14 amino acids. The V end lost 6 bases, the J end lost 0 bases, and 14 bases lay between the germline ends. The CDR3 DNA is TGCAGCGTCAGGGAAGCAGGGATGAACACTGAAGCTTTCTTT. It yields the protein CSVREAGMNTEAFF.

The gene calls are TRBV15 and TRBJ2-1, with D perhaps TRBD1 (6 bases). The CDR3 is 16 amino acids. Germline CDR1 and CDR2: LNHNV and YYDKDF (reference sequence). V lost 0 bases to trimming and J lost 4 bases, with 13 bases between them. The CDR3 sequence: CATSRDEGHPYNEQFF. The CDR3 DNA sequence: TGTGCCACCAGCAGAGATGAGGGACATCCTTACAATGAGCAGTTCTTC.

This clone occurred a few times. This chain connects TRBV25-1 to TRBJ1-1; D is undetermined. The CDR3 is 12 residues long. Germline CDR1 reads MGHDK; CDR2 reads SYGVNS. Trimming took 5 bases from V and 4 from J, leaving 8 bases between them. The CDR3: CASSKGGTEAFF. Here the CDR3 DNA reads TGTGCCAGCAGTAAGGGAGGCACTGAAGCTTTCTTT.

This chain joins TRBV9 and TRBJ2-5, with D maybe TRBD2 (6 bases). This CDR3 region has 16 residues. V was cut by 0 bases and J by 5 bases, with 17 bases left in between. The V gene's germline CDR1 is SGDLS and CDR2 YYNGEE. The CDR3 sequence is CASSVGASEYTETQYF. In DNA form, the CDR3 reads TGTGCCAGCAGCGTAGGGGCTAGCGAGTACACCGAGACCCAGTACTTC.

CDR3 nucleotides: TGCAGTGCTTCAGGGGTTCCCGAGCAGTACTTC. As protein: CSASGVPEQYF. The V call is TRBV20-1, the J call TRBJ2-7; maybe TRBD1 (6 bases). Germline V gene lookup returns CDR1 DFQATT and CDR2 SNEGSKA (reference sequence). The ends were cut back, 5 bases at V and 6 bases at J, with 11 bases in the middle. CDR3 length: 11 residues.

The rearrangement uses TRBV5-6 and TRBJ2-3, with D possibly matching TRBD1 (5 bases). V lost 4 bases to trimming and J lost 4 bases, with 13 bases between them. The CDR3 is 14 amino acids. Germline values: CDR1 SGHDT, CDR2 YYEEEE. CDR3 region: CASSPSGRPDTQYF. The CDR3 nucleotides are TGTGCCAGCAGCCCCTCAGGGCGTCCAGATACGCAGTATTTT.

This chain uses TRBV27 with TRBJ2-3; perhaps TRBD2 as D (5 bases). Trimming removed 5 bases from V and 0 bases from J, with 12 bases in between. Germline V gives CDR1 MNHEY, CDR2 SMNVEV (reference sequence). The CDR3 loop spans 15 amino acids. CDR3 amino acids: CASSPPAASTDTQYF. The CDR3 region has the DNA TGTGCCAGCAGTCCGCCAGCGGCCAGCACAGATACGCAGTATTTT.

This rearrangement joins TRBV7-9 to TRBJ2-7; no reliable D call. CDR1 SEHNR and CDR2 FQNEAQ come from the germline V gene (reference sequence). The CDR3 covers 14 residues. The V gene lost 4 bases and the J gene lost 0 bases, with 10 bases spanning the gap. The CDR3 DNA is TGTGCCAGCAGCTCTAAAGAGAGCTCCTACGAGCAGTACTTC. It codes for CASSSKESSYEQYF.

V is TRBV7-2 and J is TRBJ2-3, with 13 positions matching TRBD2. V shed 3 bases, J shed 2 bases, and the junction held 5 bases outside the gene matches. This CDR3 is built from 17 residues. Germline values: CDR1 SGHTA, CDR2 FQGNSA. The CDR3 DNA follows: TGTGCCAGCAGCTTCCCCGGACTAGCGGGAGTCACAGATACGCAGTATTTT. Translated: CASSFPGLAGVTDTQYF.

This chain uses TRBV19 with TRBJ2-7, with a tentative D call TRBD2 (6 bases). Germline CDR1 is LNHDA and CDR2 is SQIVND (reference sequence). V lost 4 bases and J lost 7, with 17 bases in between. CDR3 size: 14 residues. CDR3 protein: CASSTSGVWVEQYF. For the CDR3, the DNA is TGTGCCAGTAGTACATCGGGGGTTTGGGTTGAGCAGTACTTC.

The CDR3 coding sequence is TGTGCCAGCAGTGACTCGCGGTTAAGGGACAATCTATTTAGCACAGATACGCAGTATTTT. Protein: CASSDSRLRDNLFSTDTQYF. V usage is TRBV6-4 and J usage is TRBJ2-3, with a tentative D call TRBD1 (6 bases). Germline V CDR1 and CDR2: MRHNA, SNTAGT. V lost 0 bases and J 0 bases, leaving 22 bases between the germline ends. This CDR3 spans 20 amino acids.

The chain has TRBV7-8 and TRBJ2-7; D is perhaps TRBD1 (6 bases). This CDR3 spans 13 amino acids. V gave up 1 base and J gave up 5 bases, with 9 bases separating them. Germline CDR1 reads SGHVS; CDR2 reads FQNEAQ. DNA of the CDR3: TGTGCCAGCAGCTTAGGGGACACCAACGAGCAGTACTTC. Amino acids: CASSLGDTNEQYF.

The chain is built from TRBV2 and TRBJ2-2; TRBD2 aligns across 7 bases. Per germline, CDR1 SNHLY and CDR2 FYNNEI. Trimming took 5 bases from V and 5 from J; bases not matched to a gene: 5. The CDR3 length is 14 residues. DNA for the CDR3: TGTGCCAGCAGTATCCTAGCGGCTACCGGGGAGCTGTTTTTT. It specifies CASSILAATGELFF.

The V call is TRBV19, the J call TRBJ2-1; 11 nucleotides agree with TRBD2. After removal of 5 bases from V and 2 bases from J, the junction contained 5 bases not matched to a gene. Germline CDR1 LNHDA, CDR2 SQIVND (reference sequence). The CDR3 is made up of 16 amino acids. The CDR3 loop is CASSPQGLAAYNEQFF. The CDR3 bases are TGTGCCAGTAGTCCACAGGGACTAGCGGCCTACAATGAGCAGTTCTTC.

The genes are TRBV30 and TRBJ2-7, with 7 nucleotides matching TRBD1. With 2 bases clipped from V and 3 bases from J, the junction kept 13 bases outside the gene matches. The CDR3 consists of 16 residues. From germline, CDR1 is GTSNPN and CDR2 SVGIG (reference sequence). In DNA form, the CDR3 reads TGTGCCTGGAGTTCAATTTTCCGGGCAGGGGGCTACGAGCAGTACTTC. It yields the protein CAWSSIFRAGGYEQYF.

As concerns this clone: A junction end diverges from the germline sequence, so it may reflect a read error. The rearrangement links TRBV7-9 to TRBJ2-1; 8 bases are a match to TRBD2. CDR1 and CDR2 from the germline V gene are SEHNR and FQNEAQ (reference sequence). The CDR3 consists of 15 residues. CDR3 nucleotide sequence: TGTTCCAGCAGCTTAGAGGGGACTAGGAACAATGAGCAGTTCTTC. Translation gives CSSSLEGTRNNEQFF.